This T cell receptor (beta chain) was observed in a study of shared T cell receptors in the human thymus. Trimming cost V 3 bases and J 7 bases; bases outside gene matches: 0. CDR1 and CDR2 (germline): LGHNA, YSLEER. The CDR3 runs 13 residues. Repertoires were generated with immunoSEQ multiplex PCR, while TCRdb's copy carries only in-frame clones and drops some. The sample includes just under 550,000 clones, 75% to 80% of them seen just once. This sample was also put to use in a study of human thymus T cells. As that study records: Resections from corrective heart surgery provided thymus tissue. Gene usage for V and J segments appeared biased in thymic and blood repertoires. Related studies found that unrelated individuals share highly overlapping thymic repertoires.

This chain links TRBV4-3 with TRBJ2-2, with TRBD1 matching over 9 bases. The sample taken for sequencing was thymocytes. This receptor was identified in a boy under two years old with a congenital heart defect. As DNA, the CDR3 is TGCGCCAGCAGCCAGGGACAGGGCGGGGAGCTGTTTTTT. Its translation: CASSQGQGGELFF.